This T cell receptor beta chain was observed in a study of graft-versus-host responses after intestinal transplantation. Study overall: Multivisceral, liver-intestinal, or isolated intestinal grafts were transplanted into recipients. Recipients uniformly received anti-thymocyte globulin induction, followed by tacrolimus and steroids for approximately 3 years. Study conclusions and caveats: Where graft-donor T cell macrochimerism was present, patients had high graft-versus-host to host-versus-graft clonal ratios in allografts. Recipient marrow held GvH clones, some first seen in ileum or blood.

Trimming cost V 6 bases and J 4 bases, with 13 bases left between them. There are 15 residues in the CDR3. Germline lookup yields CDR1 MDHEN and CDR2 SYDVKM. This clone was detected only once. Its matching antigen is unknown. Profiled with immunoSEQ multiplex PCR; TCRdb holds only in-frame clones, not every one. There are roughly 110,000 clones in the sample; 85% to 95% occur only once, and 0.2% to 0.25% lies in the top ten. The chain combines TRBV28 with TRBJ2-6, with a tentative D call TRBD1 (6 bases). The specimen was unstimulated CD4+ T cells sorted from spleen or lymph node cells, collected before transplant. The source is a human donor who was the organ donor for an intestinal transplant. CDR3 bases: TGTGCCAGCAGAACAGGGTTAGCCGGGGCCAACGTCCTGACTTTC. Its protein product is CASRTGLAGANVLTF.